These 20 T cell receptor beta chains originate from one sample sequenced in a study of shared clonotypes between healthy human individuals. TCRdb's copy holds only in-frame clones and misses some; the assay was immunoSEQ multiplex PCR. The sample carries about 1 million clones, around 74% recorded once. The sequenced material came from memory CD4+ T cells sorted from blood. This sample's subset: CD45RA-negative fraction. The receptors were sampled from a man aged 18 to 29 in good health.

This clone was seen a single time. The CDR3 region is CASSSQDTDTQYF. The DNA for the CDR3 is TGCGCCAGCAGCTCCCAGGACACAGATACGCAGTATTTT. V usage is TRBV5-1 and J usage is TRBJ2-3; D is ambiguous. Germline assignment: CDR1 SGHRS and CDR2 YFSETQ. The CDR3 length is 13 residues. Trimming left V 3 bases short and J 2 bases short, with 7 bases between.

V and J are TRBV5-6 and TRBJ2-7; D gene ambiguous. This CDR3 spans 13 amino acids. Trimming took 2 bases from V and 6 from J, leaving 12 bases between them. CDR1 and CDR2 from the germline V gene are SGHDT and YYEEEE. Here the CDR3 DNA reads TGTGCCAGCAGCTTTTCAAGGAGTGGCGAGCAGTACTTC. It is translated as CASSFSRSGEQYF.

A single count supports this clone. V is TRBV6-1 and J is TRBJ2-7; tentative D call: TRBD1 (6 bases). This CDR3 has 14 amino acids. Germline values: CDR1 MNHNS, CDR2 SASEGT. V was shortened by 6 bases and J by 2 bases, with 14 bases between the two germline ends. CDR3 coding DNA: TGTGCCAGCAGAGCCGGACAGCGACCCTACGAGCAGTACTTC. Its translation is CASRAGQRPYEQYF.

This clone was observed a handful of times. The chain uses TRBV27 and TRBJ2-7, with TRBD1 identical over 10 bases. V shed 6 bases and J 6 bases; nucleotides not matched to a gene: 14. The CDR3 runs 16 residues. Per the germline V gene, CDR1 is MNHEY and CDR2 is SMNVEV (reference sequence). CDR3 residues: CASSLGTGDGWAEQYF. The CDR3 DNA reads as TGTGCCAGCAGCCTCGGGACAGGGGATGGGTGGGCCGAGCAGTACTTC.

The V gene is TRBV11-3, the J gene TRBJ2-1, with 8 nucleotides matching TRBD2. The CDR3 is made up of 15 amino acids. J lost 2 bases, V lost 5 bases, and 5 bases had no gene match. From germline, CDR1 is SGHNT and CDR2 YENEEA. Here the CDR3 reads CASSLTSGAYNEQFF. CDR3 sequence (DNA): TGTGCCAGCAGCCTTACTAGCGGCGCCTACAATGAGCAGTTCTTC.

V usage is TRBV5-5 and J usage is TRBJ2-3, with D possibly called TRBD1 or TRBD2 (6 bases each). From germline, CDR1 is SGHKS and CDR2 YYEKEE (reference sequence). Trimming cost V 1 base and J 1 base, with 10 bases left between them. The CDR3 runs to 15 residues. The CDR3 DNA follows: TGTGCCAGCAGCTTGAGGGGGGATCGCACAGATACGCAGTATTTT. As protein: CASSLRGDRTDTQYF.

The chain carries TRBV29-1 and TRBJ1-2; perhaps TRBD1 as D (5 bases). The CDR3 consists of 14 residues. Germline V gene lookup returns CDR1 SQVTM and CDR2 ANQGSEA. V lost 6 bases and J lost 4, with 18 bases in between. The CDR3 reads CSVGSTDASYGYTF. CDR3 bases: TGCAGCGTGGGATCGACAGATGCTAGCTATGGCTACACCTTC.

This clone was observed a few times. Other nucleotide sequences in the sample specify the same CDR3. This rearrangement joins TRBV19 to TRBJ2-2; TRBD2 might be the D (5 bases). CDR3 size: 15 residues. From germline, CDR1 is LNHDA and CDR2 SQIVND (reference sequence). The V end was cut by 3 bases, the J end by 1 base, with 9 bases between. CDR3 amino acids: CASSMGGLNTGELFF. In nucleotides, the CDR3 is TGTGCCAGTAGTATGGGCGGGTTGAACACCGGGGAGCTGTTTTTT.

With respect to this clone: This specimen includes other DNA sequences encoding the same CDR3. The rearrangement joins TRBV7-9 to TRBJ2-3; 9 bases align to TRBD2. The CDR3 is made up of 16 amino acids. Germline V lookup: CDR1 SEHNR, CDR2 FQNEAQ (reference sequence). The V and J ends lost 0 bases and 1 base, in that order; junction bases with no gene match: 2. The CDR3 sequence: CASSLASSGGTDTQYF. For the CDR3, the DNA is TGTGCCAGCAGCTTAGCCTCTAGCGGGGGCACAGATACGCAGTATTTT.

The CDR3 loop reads CARRGGRRFSTDTQYF. CDR3 nucleotides: TGTGCCCGACGGGGTGGCAGGAGGTTTAGCACAGATACGCAGTATTTT. The chain couples TRBV28 to TRBJ2-3, with a tentative D call TRBD2 (5 bases). Per the germline V gene, CDR1 is MDHEN and CDR2 is SYDVKM. The ends were cut back, 11 bases at V and 0 bases at J, with 21 bases in the middle. The CDR3 extends over 16 amino acids.

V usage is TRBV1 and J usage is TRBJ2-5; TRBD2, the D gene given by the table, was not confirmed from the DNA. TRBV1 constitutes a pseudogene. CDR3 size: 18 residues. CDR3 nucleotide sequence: TGCACCAGCAGCCAACCCACTCGGGGGCGGGAGGTCCAAGAGACCCAGTACTTC. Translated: CTSSQPTRGREVQETQYF.

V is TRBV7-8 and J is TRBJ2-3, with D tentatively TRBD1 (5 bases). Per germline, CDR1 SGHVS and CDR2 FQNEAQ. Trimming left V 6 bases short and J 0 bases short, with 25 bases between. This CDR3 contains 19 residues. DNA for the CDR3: TGTGCCAGCAGTCGCAGGGCGTCCACGACCCGTGCTAGCACAGATACGCAGTATTTT. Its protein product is CASSRRASTTRASTDTQYF.

The CDR3 DNA sequence: TGTGCCAGCAGCCCTGGGTGGCGAAGAGAAGGTGGCTACACCTTC. Translation: CASSPGWRREGGYTF. V usage is TRBV28 and J usage is TRBJ1-2; D gene unclear. Trimming took off 6 bases at V and 7 bases at J, with 21 bases between the two ends. Germline CDR1 reads MDHEN; CDR2 reads SYDVKM. The length of the CDR3 is 15 residues.

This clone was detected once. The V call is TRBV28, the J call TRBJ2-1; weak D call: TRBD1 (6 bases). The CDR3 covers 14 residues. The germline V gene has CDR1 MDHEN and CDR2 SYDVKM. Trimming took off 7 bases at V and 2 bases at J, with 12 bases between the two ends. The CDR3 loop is CASKSGGPYNEQFF. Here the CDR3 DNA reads TGTGCCAGCAAGAGTGGGGGCCCCTACAATGAGCAGTTCTTC.

The CDR3 DNA sequence: TGCAGCCACGCGGAGAACACTGAAGCTTTCTTT. Translation: CSHAENTEAFF. The chain is built from TRBV29-1 and TRBJ1-1; D not resolved. Trimming stripped 8 bases from V and 1 base from J, with 8 bases between. Germline CDR1 is SQVTM and CDR2 is ANQGSEA. This CDR3 contains 11 residues.

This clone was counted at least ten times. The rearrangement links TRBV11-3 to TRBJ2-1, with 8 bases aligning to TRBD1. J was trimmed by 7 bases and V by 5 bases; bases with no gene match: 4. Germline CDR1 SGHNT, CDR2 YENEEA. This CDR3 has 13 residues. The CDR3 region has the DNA TGTGCCAGCAGCCCCGGACAGGGAAATGAGCAGTTCTTC. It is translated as CASSPGQGNEQFF. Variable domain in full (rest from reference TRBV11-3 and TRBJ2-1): EAGVVQSPRYKIIEKKQPVAFWCNPISGHNTLYWYLQNLGQGPELLIRYENEEAVDDSQLPKDRFSAERLKGVDSTLKIQPAELGDSAVYLCASSPGQGNEQFFGPGTRLTVL.

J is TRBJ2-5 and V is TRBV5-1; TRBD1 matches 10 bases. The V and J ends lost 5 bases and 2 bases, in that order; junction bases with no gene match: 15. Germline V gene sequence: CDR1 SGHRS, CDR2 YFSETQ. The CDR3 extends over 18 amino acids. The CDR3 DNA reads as TGCGCCAGCAGGCGTTTCAGCGGGACAGGGGTTTCACAAGAGACCCAGTACTTC. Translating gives CASRRFSGTGVSQETQYF.

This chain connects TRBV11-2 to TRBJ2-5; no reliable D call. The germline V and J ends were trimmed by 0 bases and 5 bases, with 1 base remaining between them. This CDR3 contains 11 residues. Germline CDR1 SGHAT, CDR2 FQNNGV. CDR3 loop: CASSLDETQYF. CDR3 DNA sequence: TGTGCCAGCAGCTTAGACGAGACCCAGTACTTC.

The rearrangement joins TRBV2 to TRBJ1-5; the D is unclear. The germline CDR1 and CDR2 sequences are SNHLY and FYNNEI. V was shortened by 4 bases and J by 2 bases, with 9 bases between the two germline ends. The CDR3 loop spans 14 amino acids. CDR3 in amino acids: CASSVGLGNQPQHF. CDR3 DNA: TGTGCCAGCAGTGTAGGGTTGGGCAATCAGCCCCAGCATTTT.

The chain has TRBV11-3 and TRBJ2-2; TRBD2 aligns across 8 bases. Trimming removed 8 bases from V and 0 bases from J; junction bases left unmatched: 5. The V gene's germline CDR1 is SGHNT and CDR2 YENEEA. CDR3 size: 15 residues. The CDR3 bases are TGTGCCAGCTCCCCGGGGGGGACGAACACCGGGGAGCTGTTTTTT. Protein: CASSPGGTNTGELFF.